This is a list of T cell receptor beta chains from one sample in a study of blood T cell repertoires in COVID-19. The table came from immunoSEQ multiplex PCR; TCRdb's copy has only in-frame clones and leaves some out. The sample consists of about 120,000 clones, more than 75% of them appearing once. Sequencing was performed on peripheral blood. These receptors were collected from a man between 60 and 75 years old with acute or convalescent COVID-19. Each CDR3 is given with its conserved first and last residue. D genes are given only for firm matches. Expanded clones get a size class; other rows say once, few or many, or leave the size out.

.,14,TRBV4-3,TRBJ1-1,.,TGCGCCAGCAGCCTGAGCGGTCGGAACACTGAAGCTTTCTTT,CASSLSGRNTEAFF
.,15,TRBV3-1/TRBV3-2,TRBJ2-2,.,TGTGCCAGCAGCCTTCGACAGGCTAACACCGGGGAGCTGTTTTTT,CASSLRQANTGELFF
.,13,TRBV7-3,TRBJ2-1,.,TGTGCCAGCAGCTTAGGCGGTCTAAATGAGCAGTTCTTC,CASSLGGLNEQFF
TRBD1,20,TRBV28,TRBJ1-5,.,TGTGCCAGCAGTCCGAGGCCTGGGACAGGGGGCGGGTATAGCAATCAGCCCCAGCATTTT,CASSPRPGTGGGYSNQPQHF
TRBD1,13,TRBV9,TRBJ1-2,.,TGTGCCAGCAGTGGAGACAGGGGGTATGGCTACACCTTC,CASSGDRGYGYTF
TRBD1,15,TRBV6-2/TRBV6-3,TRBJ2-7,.,TGTGCCAGCAGCCTCTGGGGACAGGGGGCCTACGAGCAGTACTTC,CASSLWGQGAYEQYF
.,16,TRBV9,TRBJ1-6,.,TGTGCCAGCAGCGAGAGGGTCTCTGCGTTGAATTCACCCCTCCACTTT,CASSERVSALNSPLHF
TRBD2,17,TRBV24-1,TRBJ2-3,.,TGTGCCACCAGTGAACCCGGACTAGCGGGGGCCCCCCGCCCGCAGTATTTT,CATSEPGLAGAPRPQYF
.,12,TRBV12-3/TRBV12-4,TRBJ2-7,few,TGTGCCAGCAGTTCAGGGTTCTACGAGCAGTACTTC,CASSSGFYEQYF
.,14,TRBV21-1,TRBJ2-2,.,TGTGCCAGCAGCGACAGGGAAGAACACCGGGGAGCTGTTTTT,CASSDREEHRGAVF
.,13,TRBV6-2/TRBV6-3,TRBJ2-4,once,TGTGCCAGCAGCGAAGAACAGAAAAACATTCAGTACTTC,CASSEEQKNIQYF
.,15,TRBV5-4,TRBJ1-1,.,TGTGCCAGCAGCTTGGGAGGACAGATGAGGACTGAAGCTTTCTTT,CASSLGGQMRTEAFF
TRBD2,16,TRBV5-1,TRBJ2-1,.,TGCGCCAGCAGCCTAGAGGGACTAGCGGGATACAATGAGCAGTTCTTC,CASSLEGLAGYNEQFF
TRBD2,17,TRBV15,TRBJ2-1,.,TGTGCCACCAGCACCCCCCTGTCTAGCGGACTTTACAATGAGCAGTTCTTC,CATSTPLSSGLYNEQFF
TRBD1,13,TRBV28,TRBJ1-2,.,TGTGCCAGCAGATCACAGGGGGCGCGAGGCTACACCTTC,CASRSQGARGYTF
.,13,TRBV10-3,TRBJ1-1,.,TGTGCCATCAGTGTCGGGAGCAGCACTGAAGCTTTCTTT,CAISVGSSTEAFF
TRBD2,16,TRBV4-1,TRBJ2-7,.,TGCGCCAGCAGCCATCCCCTAGCGGGAGGTACCTACGAGCAGTACTTC,CASSHPLAGGTYEQYF